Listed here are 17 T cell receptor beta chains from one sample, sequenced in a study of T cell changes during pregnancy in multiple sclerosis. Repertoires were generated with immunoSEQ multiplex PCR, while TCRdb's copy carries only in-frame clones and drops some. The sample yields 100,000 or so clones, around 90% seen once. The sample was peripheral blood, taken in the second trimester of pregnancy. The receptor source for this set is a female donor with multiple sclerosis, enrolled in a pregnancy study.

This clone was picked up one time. The CDR3: CASSLGPRTGDTLSYEQYF. The CDR3 DNA is TGCGCCAGCAGCTTGGGCCCTAGGACAGGCGACACGCTCTCCTACGAGCAGTACTTC. The chain is built from TRBV5-1 and TRBJ2-7; TRBD1 matches at 7 bases. Germline CDR1 reads SGHRS; CDR2 reads YFSETQ. Unmatched junction bases numbered 15, after V lost 0 bases and J lost 0 bases. The CDR3 has 19 amino acids. The full variable domain, rest sourced from reference TRBV5-1 and TRBJ2-7, is KAGVTQTPRYLIKTRGQQVTLSCSPISGHRSVSWYQQTPGQGLQFLFEYFSETQRNKGNFPGRFSGRQFSNSRSEMNVSTLELGDSALYLCASSLGPRTGDTLSYEQYFGPGTRLTVT.

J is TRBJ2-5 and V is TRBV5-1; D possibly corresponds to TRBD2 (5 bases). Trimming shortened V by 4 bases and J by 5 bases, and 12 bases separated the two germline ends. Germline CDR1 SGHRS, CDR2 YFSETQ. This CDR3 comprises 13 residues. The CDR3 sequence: CASSPRGRETQYF. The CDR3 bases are TGCGCCAGCAGCCCTCGAGGGCGCGAGACCCAGTACTTC. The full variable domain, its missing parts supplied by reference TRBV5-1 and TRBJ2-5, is KAGVTQTPRYLIKTRGQQVTLSCSPISGHRSVSWYQQTPGQGLQFLFEYFSETQRNKGNFPGRFSGRQFSNSRSEMNVSTLELGDSALYLCASSPRGRETQYFGPGTRLLVL.

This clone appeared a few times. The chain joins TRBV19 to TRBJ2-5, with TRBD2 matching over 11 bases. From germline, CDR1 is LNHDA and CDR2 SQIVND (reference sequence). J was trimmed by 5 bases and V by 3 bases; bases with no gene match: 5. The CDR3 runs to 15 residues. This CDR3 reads CASSILAGGWETQYF. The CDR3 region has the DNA TGTGCCAGTAGTATTCTAGCGGGAGGATGGGAGACCCAGTACTTC.

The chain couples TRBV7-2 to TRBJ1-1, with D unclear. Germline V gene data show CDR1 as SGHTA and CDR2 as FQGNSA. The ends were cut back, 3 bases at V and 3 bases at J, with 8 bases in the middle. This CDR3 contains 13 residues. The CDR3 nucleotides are TGTGCCAGCAGCTTTGCGGGCTACACTGAAGCTTTCTTT. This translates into CASSFAGYTEAFF.

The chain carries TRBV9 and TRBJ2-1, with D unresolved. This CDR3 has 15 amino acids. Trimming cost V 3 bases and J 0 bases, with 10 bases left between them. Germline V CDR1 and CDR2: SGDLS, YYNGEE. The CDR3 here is CASSESEASYNEQFF. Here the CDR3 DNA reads TGTGCCAGCAGCGAAAGCGAAGCCTCCTACAATGAGCAGTTCTTC.

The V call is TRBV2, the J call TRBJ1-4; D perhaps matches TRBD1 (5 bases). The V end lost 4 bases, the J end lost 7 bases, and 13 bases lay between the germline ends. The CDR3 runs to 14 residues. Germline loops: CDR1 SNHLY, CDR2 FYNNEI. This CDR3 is CASSVGGSGEKLFF. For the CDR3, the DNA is TGTGCCAGCAGTGTGGGGGGATCGGGTGAAAAACTGTTTTTT.

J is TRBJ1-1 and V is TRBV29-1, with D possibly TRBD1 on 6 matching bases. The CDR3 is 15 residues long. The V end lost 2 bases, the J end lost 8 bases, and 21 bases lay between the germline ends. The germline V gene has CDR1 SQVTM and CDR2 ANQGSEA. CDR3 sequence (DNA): TGCAGCGTTGAACTCCGACAGGCGCGTTTTGTGGAAGCTTTCTTT. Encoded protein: CSVELRQARFVEAFF.

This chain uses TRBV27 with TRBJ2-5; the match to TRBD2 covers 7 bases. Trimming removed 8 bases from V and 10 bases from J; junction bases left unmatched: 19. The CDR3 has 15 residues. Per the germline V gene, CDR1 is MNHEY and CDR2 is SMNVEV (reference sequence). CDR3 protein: CASSPRHYSGGGQYF. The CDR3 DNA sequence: TGTGCCAGCTCCCCCCGACATTATAGCGGCGGGGGCCAGTACTTC.

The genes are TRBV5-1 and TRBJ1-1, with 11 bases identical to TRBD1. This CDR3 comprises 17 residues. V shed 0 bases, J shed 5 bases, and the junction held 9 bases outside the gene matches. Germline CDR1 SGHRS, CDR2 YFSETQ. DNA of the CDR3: TGCGCCAGCAGCTTGGGAGCCGGACAGGGGGCGAAGACTGAAGCTTTCTTT. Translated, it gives CASSLGAGQGAKTEAFF.

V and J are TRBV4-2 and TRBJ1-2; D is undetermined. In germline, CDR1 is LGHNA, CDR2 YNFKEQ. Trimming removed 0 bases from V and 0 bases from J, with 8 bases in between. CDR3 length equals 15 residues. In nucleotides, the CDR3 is TGTGCCAGCAGCCAAGATTCGACAACTAACTATGGCTACACCTTC. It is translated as CASSQDSTTNYGYTF.

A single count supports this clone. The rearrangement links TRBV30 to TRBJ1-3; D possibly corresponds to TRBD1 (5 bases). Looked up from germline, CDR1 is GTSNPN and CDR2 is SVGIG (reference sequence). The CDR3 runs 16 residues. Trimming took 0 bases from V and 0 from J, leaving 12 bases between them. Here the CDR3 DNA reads TGTGCCTGGAGTGTACGGGGGGTGGGCTCTGGAAACACCATATATTTT. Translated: CAWSVRGVGSGNTIYF.

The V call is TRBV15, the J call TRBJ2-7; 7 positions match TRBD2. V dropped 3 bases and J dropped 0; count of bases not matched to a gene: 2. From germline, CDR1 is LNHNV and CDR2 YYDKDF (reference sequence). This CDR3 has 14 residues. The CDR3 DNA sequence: TGTGCCACCAGCAGCGAGCGGGACTCCTACGAGCAGTACTTC. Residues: CATSSERDSYEQYF.

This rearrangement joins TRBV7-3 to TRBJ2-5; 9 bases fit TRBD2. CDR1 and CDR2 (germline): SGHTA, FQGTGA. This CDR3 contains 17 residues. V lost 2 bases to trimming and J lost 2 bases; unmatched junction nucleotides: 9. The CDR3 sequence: CASSLEGGSGRQETQYF. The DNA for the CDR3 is TGTGCCAGCAGCTTAGAGGGTGGTAGCGGGAGACAAGAGACCCAGTACTTC.

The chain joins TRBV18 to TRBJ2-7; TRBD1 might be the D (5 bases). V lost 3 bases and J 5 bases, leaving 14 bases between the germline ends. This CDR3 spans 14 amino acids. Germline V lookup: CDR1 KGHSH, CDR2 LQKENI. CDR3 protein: CASSPSQGWDEQYF. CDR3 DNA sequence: TGTGCCAGCTCACCGAGCCAGGGCTGGGACGAGCAGTACTTC.

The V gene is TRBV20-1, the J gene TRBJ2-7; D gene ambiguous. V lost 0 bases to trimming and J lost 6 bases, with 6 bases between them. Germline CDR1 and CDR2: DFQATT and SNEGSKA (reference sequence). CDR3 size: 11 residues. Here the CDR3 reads CSARDYIEQYF. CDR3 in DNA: TGCAGTGCTAGAGATTACATCGAGCAGTACTTC.

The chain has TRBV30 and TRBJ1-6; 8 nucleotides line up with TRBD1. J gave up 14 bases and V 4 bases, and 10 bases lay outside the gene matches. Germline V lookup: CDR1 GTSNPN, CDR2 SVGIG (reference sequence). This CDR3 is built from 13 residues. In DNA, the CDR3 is TGTGCCTGGACAGGGGGCCCAAATTCGTCCCTCCACTTT. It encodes CAWTGGPNSSLHF.

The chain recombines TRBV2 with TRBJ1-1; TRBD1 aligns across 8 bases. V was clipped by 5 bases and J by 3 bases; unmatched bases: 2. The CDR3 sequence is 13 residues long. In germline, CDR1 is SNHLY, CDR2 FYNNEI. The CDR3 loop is CASSTDRDTEAFF. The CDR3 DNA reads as TGTGCCAGCAGTACGGACAGGGACACTGAAGCTTTCTTT.